This is a list of T cell receptor beta chains from one sample in a study of cytomegalovirus exposure and HLA in healthy donors. Here immunoSEQ multiplex PCR was the method, and the copy in TCRdb shows in-frame clones only, minus some. The sample holds 84,000 or so clones, less than 85% seen once. Sequences were obtained from PBMCs. The receptors were sampled from a human donor in good health. Both conserved end residues are part of each CDR3. Fields, in order: J gene, V gene, D gene, clone size, CDR3 protein, CDR3 DNA. A D gene is named only where the DNA matches it firmly. Size is stated for part of the rows, as once, few or many counts, or as a class when the clone is expanded.

j_call: TRBJ1-2
v_call: TRBV5-6
d_call: NA
clone_size: NA
cdr3_aa: CASSWGNAVAGYGYTF
cdr3_nt: TGTGCCAGCAGTTGGGGTAATGCGGTTGCGGGGTATGGCTACACCTTC

j_call: TRBJ1-6
v_call: TRBV6-6
d_call: NA
clone_size: once
cdr3_aa: CASSYSGPTVRSPLHF
cdr3_nt: TGTGCCAGCAGTTACAGTGGGCCGACCGTTCGGTCACCCCTCCACTTT

j_call: TRBJ2-3
v_call: TRBV18
d_call: NA
clone_size: NA
cdr3_aa: CASSPLRGSTDTQYF
cdr3_nt: TGTGCCAGCTCACCCCTCAGGGGTTCGACAGATACGCAGTATTTT

j_call: TRBJ1-2
v_call: TRBV4-2
d_call: NA
clone_size: NA
cdr3_aa: CASSPALEDGYTF
cdr3_nt: TGTGCCAGCAGCCCTGCACTTGAAGATGGCTACACCTTC

j_call: TRBJ2-1
v_call: TRBV13
d_call: NA
clone_size: few
cdr3_aa: CASSHTNIRDTNNEQFF
cdr3_nt: TGTGCCAGCAGCCACACCAATATCCGGGACACCAACAATGAGCAGTTCTTC

j_call: TRBJ2-3
v_call: TRBV6-5
d_call: NA
clone_size: NA
cdr3_aa: CASTPLAGDTQYF
cdr3_nt: TGTGCCAGCACCCCCTTGGCCGGGGATACGCAGTATTTT

j_call: TRBJ1-5
v_call: TRBV5-8
d_call: NA
clone_size: few
cdr3_aa: CASSLTPPGQPQHF
cdr3_nt: TGTGCCAGCAGCTTAACTCCCCCGGGGCAGCCCCAGCATTTT

j_call: TRBJ2-1
v_call: TRBV19
d_call: TRBD1
clone_size: NA
cdr3_aa: CASRNGWDRGYNEQFF
cdr3_nt: TGTGCCAGTAGAAATGGGTGGGACAGGGGGTACAATGAGCAGTTCTTC

j_call: TRBJ2-7
v_call: TRBV6-1
d_call: TRBD1
clone_size: NA
cdr3_aa: CASKGQGASYEQYF
cdr3_nt: TGTGCCAGCAAAGGGCAGGGGGCCTCCTACGAGCAGTACTTC

j_call: TRBJ2-7
v_call: TRBV4-2
d_call: NA
clone_size: NA
cdr3_aa: CASSDNSLSYEQYF
cdr3_nt: TGTGCCAGCAGCGACAACTCCCTATCCTACGAGCAGTACTTC